These 26 T cell receptor beta chains came from one sample sequenced in a study of T cell changes during pregnancy in multiple sclerosis (dated by TCRdb to between 2018 and 2020). Libraries were built with the immunoSEQ multiplex PCR assay. TCRdb retrieved this table from immuneACCESS and kept in-frame rearrangements only. Not all clones are present; in checked studies, unresolved V genes account for under half, and no reason is known for the remainder. This sample gives under 40,000 clones in total; almost 90% of them show up just once. About 4.4% of the sample is taken by the ten largest. The source material was CD8+ T cells from peripheral blood mononuclear cells, sampled after pregnancy. Every receptor here comes from a female donor with multiple sclerosis, enrolled in a pregnancy study.

Within the sample, this clone is medium-sized. J is TRBJ1-1 and V is TRBV13; D is unresolved. V was pared by 2 bases and J by 1 base, with 14 bases between. The CDR3 length is 16 residues. CDR1 and CDR2 from the germline V gene are PRHDT and FYEKMQ (reference sequence). CDR3 nucleotide sequence: TGTGCCAGCAGCTTACGCCCCTTGAAGCAGAACACTGAAGCTTTCTTT. Amino acid sequence: CASSLRPLKQNTEAFF.

The table lists this clone with a count of one. The chain carries TRBV11-2 and TRBJ2-2; TRBD1 agrees at 12 bases. V trimming: 5 bases; J trimming: 3 bases; junction bases outside the gene matches: 13. The CDR3 spans 19 residues. Germline CDR1 and CDR2: SGHAT and FQNNGV. CDR3 residues: CASSRRAGTGGAYTGELFF. CDR3 bases: TGTGCCAGCAGCCGAAGAGCCGGGACAGGGGGCGCGTACACCGGGGAGCTGTTTTTT.

J is TRBJ2-4 and V is TRBV6-1; TRBD1 matches at 7 bases. Germline V CDR1 and CDR2: MNHNS, SASEGT. V trimming: 3 bases; J trimming: 10 bases; junction bases outside the gene matches: 6. The CDR3 covers 13 residues. The CDR3 DNA follows: TGTGCCAGCAGTGACGTCCAGGGGGAGATTCAGTACTTC. Encoded protein: CASSDVQGEIQYF.

The J gene is TRBJ2-3, the V gene TRBV19; 10 positions match TRBD2. Germline lookup yields CDR1 LNHDA and CDR2 SQIVND (reference sequence). This CDR3 comprises 15 residues. Losses at the gene ends were 6 bases for V and 4 bases for J; bases not matched to a gene: 7. CDR3 bases: TGTGCCAGTAGAGCAGCGGGGGGGAATGCAGATACGCAGTATTTT. Translated: CASRAAGGNADTQYF.

This chain connects TRBV4-1 to TRBJ2-1; TRBD2 aligns across 10 bases. Trimming at V came to 1 base and at J to 10 bases, leaving 13 bases not matched to a gene. The CDR3 contains 17 residues. Germline V gene lookup returns CDR1 MGHRA and CDR2 YSYEKL. CDR3 residues: CASSQGILAGPLGEQFF. The CDR3 bases are TGCGCCAGCAGCCAAGGGATACTAGCGGGGCCCTTGGGAGAGCAGTTCTTC.

This chain joins TRBV7-3 and TRBJ2-1, with D hard to call. Trimming cost V 5 bases and J 0 bases, with 11 bases left between them. The CDR3 loop spans 15 amino acids. The V gene's germline CDR1 is SGHTA and CDR2 FQGTGA. The CDR3: CASSPSPSSYNEQFF. For the CDR3, the DNA is TGTGCCAGCAGCCCTAGTCCCAGCTCCTACAATGAGCAGTTCTTC.

The chain employs TRBV5-4 and TRBJ2-1; 7 nucleotides match TRBD1. In germline, CDR1 is SGHNT, CDR2 YYREEE (reference sequence). V lost 4 bases, J lost 6 bases, and 4 bases stayed unmatched. The CDR3 is 13 amino acids. The DNA of the CDR3 is TGTGCCAGCAGCCCGACAGGGTCCAATGAGCAGTTCTTC. The encoded protein is CASSPTGSNEQFF.

CDR3: CASSGPGQGRTGANVLTF. The DNA of the CDR3 is TGTGCCAGCAGCGGCCCGGGACAGGGGAGGACTGGGGCCAACGTCCTGACTTTC. The chain recombines TRBV9 with TRBJ2-6; 10 positions agree with TRBD1. CDR1 is SGDLS and CDR2 is YYNGEE in the germline V gene. The CDR3 has 18 residues. V dropped 3 bases and J dropped 2; count of bases not matched to a gene: 8. The full variable domain, with the rest looked up from reference TRBV9 and TRBJ2-6, is DSGVTQTPKHLITATGQRVTLRCSPRSGDLSVYWYQQSLDQGLQFLIQYYNGEERAKGNILERFSAQQFPDLHSELNLSSLELGDSALYFCASSGPGQGRTGANVLTFGAGSRLTVL.

This clone was seen once. The chain has TRBV19 and TRBJ2-3; 7 bases match TRBD1. Germline-derived CDR1 and CDR2 are LNHDA and SQIVND (reference sequence). The V and J ends lost 5 bases and 4 bases, in that order; junction bases with no gene match: 6. The CDR3 totals 14 residues. CDR3 bases: TGTGCCAGTAGTCCCGACAGGGTAGCAGATACGCAGTATTTT. Amino acid sequence: CASSPDRVADTQYF.

This clone was seen once. The CDR3 DNA follows: TGTGCCAGCAGCGTAGTTTCGGGAAACTCTGGAAACACCATATATTTT. This encodes CASSVVSGNSGNTIYF. The chain employs TRBV9 and TRBJ1-3, with no clear D. Germline V gene lookup returns CDR1 SGDLS and CDR2 YYNGEE. The CDR3 covers 16 residues. V lost 0 bases, J lost 0 bases, and 10 bases lay in between.

The chain is built from TRBV7-6 and TRBJ2-1; D may be TRBD2 (6 bases). The CDR3 is made up of 15 amino acids. Germline V CDR1 and CDR2: SGHVS, FNYEAQ. Trimming shortened V by 3 bases and J by 0 bases, and 9 bases separated the two germline ends. For the CDR3, the DNA is TGTGCCAGCAGCTTTGCGGGGAGCTCCTACAATGAGCAGTTCTTC. Amino acids: CASSFAGSSYNEQFF. Full variable domain (outside the CDR3, taken from reference TRBV7-6 and TRBJ2-1): GAGVSQSPRYKVTKRGQDVALRCDPISGHVSLYWYRQALGQGPEFLTYFNYEAQQDKSGLPNDRFSAERPEGSISTLTIQRTEQRDSAMYRCASSFAGSSYNEQFFGPGTRLTVL.

This clone was detected a few times. This chain connects TRBV6-4 to TRBJ2-1, with 7 nucleotides matching TRBD2. The germline gives CDR1 MRHNA, CDR2 SNTAGT. J lost 5 bases, V lost 4 bases, and 8 bases had no gene match. There are 15 residues in the CDR3. The CDR3: CASSVGSSGNNEQFF. CDR3 DNA: TGTGCCAGCAGTGTTGGGTCTAGCGGAAACAATGAGCAGTTCTTC.

The V call is TRBV4-3, the J call TRBJ1-2; D is perhaps TRBD1 (5 bases). Germline-derived CDR1 and CDR2 are LGHNA and YSLEER. The length of the CDR3 is 16 residues. Trimming left V 4 bases short and J 0 bases short, with 15 bases between. In DNA form, the CDR3 reads TGCGCCAGCAGCCCATCGCCCGGGGGGGCTAACTATGGCTACACCTTC. Amino acid sequence: CASSPSPGGANYGYTF.

The table lists this clone with a count of one. This CDR3 is CAWSVTQGSYGYTF. Written as DNA, the CDR3 is TGTGCCTGGAGTGTAACGCAGGGGAGCTATGGCTACACCTTC. The J gene is TRBJ1-2, the V gene TRBV30; D perhaps matches TRBD1 (6 bases). This CDR3 contains 14 residues. The V and J ends lost 0 bases and 4 bases respectively, with 12 bases between them. CDR1 GTSNPN and CDR2 SVGIG come from the germline V gene (reference sequence).

The V call is TRBV7-9, the J call TRBJ2-2; the match to TRBD1 covers 8 bases. Per germline, CDR1 SEHNR and CDR2 FQNEAQ (reference sequence). This CDR3 region has 15 residues. V was clipped by 6 bases and J by 5 bases; unmatched bases: 8. CDR3 in DNA: TGTGCCAGCAGGCCAGGGGGCTCGAGGACCGGGGAGCTGTTTTTT. This encodes CASRPGGSRTGELFF.

The chain uses TRBV9 and TRBJ2-1; 8 bases map to TRBD2. Per the germline V gene, CDR1 is SGDLS and CDR2 is YYNGEE. This CDR3 spans 15 amino acids. The J segment lost 4 bases and the V segment lost 3 bases, leaving 6 bases of the junction unmatched. This CDR3 reads CASSAGGGNYNEQFF. The CDR3 nucleotides read TGTGCCAGCAGCGCCGGGGGGGGGAATTACAATGAGCAGTTCTTC.

The chain is built from TRBV5-6 and TRBJ2-1; TRBD2 might be the D (6 bases). CDR1 and CDR2 from the germline V gene are SGHDT and YYEEEE. CDR3 length equals 12 residues. The V and J ends lost 3 bases and 6 bases respectively, with 7 bases between them. Here the CDR3 reads CASSWTTNEQFF. CDR3 bases: TGTGCCAGCAGCTGGACTACCAATGAGCAGTTCTTC.

V gene TRBV6-1 combines with J gene TRBJ1-6, with D possibly TRBD1 on 5 matching bases. Trimming left V 3 bases short and J 5 bases short, with 5 bases between. This CDR3 contains 13 residues. From germline, CDR1 is MNHNS and CDR2 SASEGT. The CDR3 DNA sequence: TGTGCCAGCAGTGACAGGGATAATTCACCCCTCCACTTT. It codes for CASSDRDNSPLHF.

V gene TRBV4-3 combines with J gene TRBJ2-3; 10 bases are shared with TRBD2. The CDR3 length is 16 residues. Trimming at V came to 0 bases and at J to 1 base, leaving 1 base not matched to a gene. Germline CDR1 and CDR2: LGHNA and YSLEER. The CDR3 is CASSQDGTSGTDTQYF. CDR3 in DNA: TGCGCCAGCAGCCAAGATGGGACTAGCGGCACAGATACGCAGTATTTT.

V is TRBV7-9 and J is TRBJ2-7; D is unclear. Trimming stripped 4 bases from V and 1 base from J, with 8 bases between. Germline loops: CDR1 SEHNR, CDR2 FQNEAQ (reference sequence). This CDR3 is 13 amino acids long. CDR3: CASSSLMSYEQYF. CDR3 sequence (DNA): TGTGCCAGCAGCTCCCTTATGTCCTACGAGCAGTACTTC.

This chain uses TRBV9 with TRBJ2-7, with D tentatively TRBD1 (6 bases). The CDR3 runs to 12 residues. Trimming cost V 4 bases and J 3 bases, with 8 bases left between them. Per the germline V gene, CDR1 is SGDLS and CDR2 is YYNGEE. The DNA for the CDR3 is TGTGCCAGCAGCACAGGGCTCTACGAGCAGTACTTC. The encoded protein is CASSTGLYEQYF.

The table lists this clone with a count of one. The chain has TRBV6-4 and TRBJ1-2, with D unclear. Germline loops: CDR1 MRHNA, CDR2 SNTAGT. V was trimmed by 2 bases and J by 5 bases, leaving 15 bases between them. The CDR3 totals 15 residues. CDR3 bases: TGTGCCAGCAGTGACGGAGACGGTTCGGGATATGGCTACACCTTC. It codes for CASSDGDGSGYGYTF.

The chain is built from TRBV7-2 and TRBJ2-2; no firm D call. Germline V CDR1 and CDR2: SGHTA, FQGNSA. The CDR3 loop spans 12 amino acids. V was trimmed by 5 bases and J by 3 bases, leaving 4 bases between them. In nucleotides, the CDR3 is TGTGCCAGCAGCCCTGACACCGGGGAGCTGTTTTTT. Translating it yields CASSPDTGELFF.

Only one count was recorded for this clone. The genes are TRBV7-2 and TRBJ1-5; the match to TRBD1 covers 7 bases. Per the germline V gene, CDR1 is SGHTA and CDR2 is FQGNSA. The CDR3 has 16 residues. The J segment lost 1 base and the V segment lost 1 base, leaving 4 bases of the junction unmatched. This CDR3 reads CASSLEGAGSNQPQHF. The CDR3 DNA follows: TGTGCCAGCAGCTTAGAGGGGGCAGGAAGCAATCAGCCCCAGCATTTT.

This clone was picked up one time. V is TRBV11-2 and J is TRBJ1-1; 8 positions match TRBD1. The germline V gene encodes CDR1 SGHAT and CDR2 FQNNGV. The CDR3 has 16 amino acids. V trimming: 4 bases; J trimming: 1 base; junction bases outside the gene matches: 8. The CDR3 DNA is TGTGCCAGCAGCTCATGGACAGGGAGCAGGAACACTGAAGCTTTCTTT. Its protein product is CASSSWTGSRNTEAFF.

This chain connects TRBV4-3 to TRBJ1-4; maybe TRBD1 (5 bases). Germline assignment: CDR1 LGHNA and CDR2 YSLEER. Trimming removed 0 bases at V and 7 bases at J, with 9 bases between. This CDR3 has 14 residues. The CDR3 loop reads CASSQDRGSEKLFF. The CDR3 bases are TGCGCCAGCAGCCAAGATAGGGGTTCTGAAAAACTGTTTTTT.